One and the same sample provided the 2 T cell receptor beta chains below, sequenced in a study of cytomegalovirus exposure and HLA in healthy donors. In the PCR, 60 Vbeta and 13 Jbeta primers were used. Here immunoSEQ multiplex PCR was the method, and the copy in TCRdb shows in-frame clones only, minus some. This table holds under 100,000 clones. The sample taken for sequencing was PBMCs. These receptors were obtained from a woman younger than 45 in good health and CMV-seronegative.

The chain combines TRBV4-1 with TRBJ1-5; D is undetermined. This CDR3 has 15 residues. Germline V CDR1 and CDR2: MGHRA, YSYEKL. V was trimmed by 4 bases and J by 0 bases, leaving 10 bases between them. This chain's CDR3 is CASSLSGHSNQPQHF. DNA for the CDR3: TGCGCCAGCAGCCTCAGTGGTCATAGCAATCAGCCCCAGCATTTT.

The chain joins TRBV6-4 to TRBJ1-3; tentative D call: TRBD1 (6 bases). Germline CDR1 is MRHNA and CDR2 is SNTAGT. The CDR3 spans 18 residues. V shed 0 bases and J shed 4 bases, with 19 bases lying between them. The DNA for the CDR3 is TGTGCCAGCAGTGACTCGAGTCGCGGGGGGCAAACGGGAAACACCATATATTTT. This codes for CASSDSSRGGQTGNTIYF.